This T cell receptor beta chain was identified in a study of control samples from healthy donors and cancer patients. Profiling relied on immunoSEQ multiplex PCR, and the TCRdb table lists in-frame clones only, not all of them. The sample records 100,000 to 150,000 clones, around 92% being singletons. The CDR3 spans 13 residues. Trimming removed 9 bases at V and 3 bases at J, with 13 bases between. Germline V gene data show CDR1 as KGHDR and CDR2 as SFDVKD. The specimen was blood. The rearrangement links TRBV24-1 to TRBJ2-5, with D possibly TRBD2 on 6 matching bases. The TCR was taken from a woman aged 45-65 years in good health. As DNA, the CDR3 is TGTGCCACCGCGCGGGGAGCCGAAGAGACCCAGTACTTC. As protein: CATARGAEETQYF.